The rows below give T cell receptor beta chains drawn from one sample of a study of T-cell memory formation after mild COVID-19. TCRdb itself ran the 5' RACE reads through MiXCR, one entry per CDR3 protein. The profile shows a few hundred thousand distinct CDR3 sequences, approximately 24% of them singletons. Sequencing was carried out using PBMCs or a T cell subset sorted from them (not recorded which). The receptor set was obtained from an adult woman who had mild COVID-19 (a few samples of this study predate the infection). Cell type and time point are not known. Each CDR3 is given with its conserved first and last residue. A D gene is named only where the DNA matches it firmly. A row's size may be missing; if present it is once, few, many or a size class.

size: -
D: TRBD2
V: TRBV6-6
J: TRBJ2-3
DNA: TGTGCCAGCAGTTACTCGAAAACTAGCGGGGGGTGGTTTACAGATACGCAGTATTTT
CDR3: CASSYSKTSGGWFTDTQYF

size: -
D: TRBD1
V: TRBV5-6
J: TRBJ2-7
DNA: TGTGCCAGCAGCCCCATCGGACAGGCGTCCTACGAGCAGTACTTC
CDR3: CASSPIGQASYEQYF

size: few
D: TRBD2
V: TRBV5-8
J: TRBJ2-1
DNA: TGTGCCAGCAGCTTGGCTAGCGGGAGTCAAAGTGAGCAGTTCTTC
CDR3: CASSLASGSQSEQFF

size: few
D: -
V: TRBV12-3/TRBV12-4
J: TRBJ1-1
DNA: TGTGCCAGCAGTTTAAAGGGATCGGTCACTGAAGCTTTCTTT
CDR3: CASSLKGSVTEAFF

size: many
D: -
V: TRBV7-2
J: TRBJ1-5
DNA: TGTGCCAGCAGCTTACAGGGTGGAAATCAGCCCCAGCATTTT
CDR3: CASSLQGGNQPQHF

size: -
D: -
V: TRBV5-1
J: TRBJ2-7
DNA: TGCGCCAGCAGCTCGGGGGGGACAGGGTTCGACGAGCAGTACTTC
CDR3: CASSSGGTGFDEQYF

size: few
D: TRBD1
V: TRBV12-3/TRBV12-4
J: TRBJ1-1
DNA: TGTGCCAGCAGTCCACAGGGGGAAACTGAAGCTTTCTTT
CDR3: CASSPQGETEAFF

size: few
D: -
V: TRBV6-5
J: TRBJ2-5
DNA: TGTGCCAGCAGTTACTCGTGGGGGCGAGAGACCCAGTACTTC
CDR3: CASSYSWGRETQYF

size: -
D: TRBD2
V: TRBV20-1
J: TRBJ2-4
DNA: TGCAGTGCTTCTCTAGCGGGGGGTGTTTTCACGAACATTCAGTACTTC
CDR3: CSASLAGGVFTNIQYF

size: many
D: -
V: TRBV6-2/TRBV6-3
J: TRBJ2-5
DNA: TGTGCCAGCAGTACCCTAGGGACACCGAAAGAGACCCAGTACTTC
CDR3: CASSTLGTPKETQYF

size: few
D: TRBD2
V: TRBV7-2
J: TRBJ2-1
DNA: TGTGCCAGCAGCTCGCCGGGACTAGCGGGACTCCCCTCCTACAATGAGCAGTTCTTC
CDR3: CASSSPGLAGLPSYNEQFF

size: -
D: -
V: TRBV5-1
J: TRBJ1-2
DNA: TGCGCCAGCAGCTTGGTTGGTGGGGGCGCGAAGGGCTACACCTTC
CDR3: CASSLVGGGAKGYTF